Presented here are 18 T cell receptor beta chains from one specimen sequenced in a study of cytomegalovirus exposure and HLA in healthy donors. Primers for the PCR totalled 60 Vbeta and 13 Jbeta. Assay used: immunoSEQ multiplex PCR; TCRdb lists only in-frame clones, some missing. The table lists 150,000 to 200,000 clones, with under 2.5% in the top ten. The sample taken for sequencing was PBMCs. These receptors were collected from a man aged 25 to 40 in good health and CMV-seronegative.

The chain combines TRBV11-3 with TRBJ2-1; maybe TRBD2 (6 bases). Trimming cost V 0 bases and J 7 bases, with 19 bases left between them. The CDR3 sequence is 17 residues long. CDR1 is SGHNT and CDR2 is YENEEA in the germline V gene. In nucleotides, the CDR3 is TGTGCCAGCAGCTTAGATTGGGGGACTCCCTCTAGGAATGAGCAGTTCTTC. Its protein product is CASSLDWGTPSRNEQFF.

The genes are TRBV6-5 and TRBJ1-5, with 8 positions matching TRBD1. The J segment lost 4 bases and the V segment lost 6 bases, leaving 5 bases of the junction unmatched. CDR3 size: 14 residues. Germline CDR1 and CDR2: MNHEY and SVGAGI. As DNA, the CDR3 is TGTGCCAGCAGGCCTCGGACAGGGAATCAGCCCCAGCATTTT. This codes for CASRPRTGNQPQHF.

The V gene is TRBV27, the J gene TRBJ2-1, with 9 positions matching TRBD1. After removal of 5 bases from V and 8 bases from J, the junction contained 10 bases not matched to a gene. Germline V gives CDR1 MNHEY, CDR2 SMNVEV (reference sequence). The CDR3 has 15 residues. CDR3 amino acids: CASSPRDRGMDEQFF. In DNA form, the CDR3 reads TGTGCCAGCAGTCCCCGCGACAGGGGGATGGATGAGCAGTTCTTC.

The chain joins TRBV5-6 to TRBJ2-2; D remains ambiguous. The germline V gene has CDR1 SGHDT and CDR2 YYEEEE. The CDR3 loop spans 15 amino acids. The V end lost 1 base, the J end lost 0 bases, and 7 bases lay between the germline ends. The CDR3 protein is CASSLPTTNTGELFF. In nucleotides, the CDR3 is TGTGCCAGCAGCTTGCCGACAACGAACACCGGGGAGCTGTTTTTT.

V and J are TRBV5-4 and TRBJ1-6; 7 bases are shared with TRBD1. Trimming cost V 6 bases and J 0 bases; bases outside gene matches: 6. The CDR3 extends over 16 amino acids. In germline, CDR1 is SGHNT, CDR2 YYREEE (reference sequence). The CDR3 coding sequence is TGTGCCAGCAAACGGGACAGAAACTCCTATAATTCACCCCTCCACTTT. Translated, it gives CASKRDRNSYNSPLHF.

The chain joins TRBV5-1 to TRBJ1-5; TRBD1 matches 8 bases. The CDR3 spans 16 residues. The germline CDR1 and CDR2 sequences are SGHRS and YFSETQ. J was trimmed by 6 bases and V by 0 bases; bases with no gene match: 8. The CDR3 region is CASSLDGQGQGQPQHF. In nucleotides, the CDR3 is TGCGCCAGCAGCTTGGACGGACAGGGTCAAGGTCAGCCCCAGCATTTT.

The J gene is TRBJ1-2, the V gene TRBV5-1; 7 bases are shared with TRBD1. J was trimmed by 5 bases and V by 4 bases; bases with no gene match: 17. Germline loops: CDR1 SGHRS, CDR2 YFSETQ. The CDR3 extends over 17 amino acids. The DNA for the CDR3 is TGCGCCAGCAGCCTGGAAGCGGGCAGTGGACAGGTTTATGGCTACACCTTC. Its translation: CASSLEAGSGQVYGYTF.

V and J are TRBV15 and TRBJ2-5; D might be TRBD2 (6 bases). This CDR3 has 14 amino acids. Germline V gene sequence: CDR1 LNHNV, CDR2 YYDKDF (reference sequence). V gave up 6 bases and J gave up 1 base, with 12 bases separating them. CDR3 protein: CATSLGGSQETQYF. Here the CDR3 DNA reads TGTGCCACCAGTCTAGGAGGGAGCCAAGAGACCCAGTACTTC.

J is TRBJ2-5 and V is TRBV7-9; tentative D call: TRBD1 (6 bases). The CDR3 loop spans 15 amino acids. The germline V gene has CDR1 SEHNR and CDR2 FQNEAQ (reference sequence). Trimming cost V 8 bases and J 0 bases, with 16 bases left between them. Here the CDR3 DNA reads TGTGCCAGCGGATTACCAGGGGTGTACCAAGAGACCCAGTACTTC. Encoded protein: CASGLPGVYQETQYF.

The genes are TRBV7-3 and TRBJ2-1; a possible D gene is TRBD1 (6 bases). Germline-derived CDR1 and CDR2 are SGHTA and FQGTGA. This CDR3 is built from 15 residues. The V end was cut by 4 bases, the J end by 2 bases, with 12 bases between. The CDR3 is CASSSSGATYNEQFF. Written as DNA, the CDR3 is TGTGCCAGCAGCTCCTCAGGGGCCACCTACAATGAGCAGTTCTTC.

The V call is TRBV21-1, the J call TRBJ2-3; the D call in the table, TRBD2, was not verified against the DNA. TRBV21-1 is shown as a pseudogene. The CDR3 runs 19 residues. The CDR3 loop reads CASSKAATLLSRRTDTQYF. The DNA of the CDR3 is TGTGCCAGCAGCAAAGCTGCCACCCTCTTGAGCCGTAGAACAGATACGCAGTATTTT.

Concerning this clone: This CDR3 is also generated by other DNA sequences in the sample. The DNA of the CDR3 is TGCGCCAGCAGCTTGGAGGGGGCTGGCTACACCTTC. Its translation is CASSLEGAGYTF. The chain recombines TRBV5-1 with TRBJ1-2; 7 bases match TRBD1. Trimming removed 0 bases from V and 7 bases from J; junction bases left unmatched: 0. Germline CDR1 SGHRS, CDR2 YFSETQ. This CDR3 region has 12 residues.

V gene TRBV2 combines with J gene TRBJ1-5; 10 bases map to TRBD1. The CDR3 consists of 17 residues. V lost 6 bases and J lost 2; bases outside the gene matches: 10. CDR1 and CDR2 from the germline V gene are SNHLY and FYNNEI. The CDR3 loop reads CASRSRQGAFGNQPQHF. The DNA of the CDR3 is TGTGCCAGCAGGTCCCGACAGGGGGCATTTGGCAATCAGCCCCAGCATTTT.

About this clone itself: Additional DNA sequences in this sample encode the identical CDR3. The gene calls are TRBV19 and TRBJ2-1; D unclear. The germline V gene has CDR1 LNHDA and CDR2 SQIVND (reference sequence). The CDR3 totals 12 residues. The V end lost 5 bases, the J end lost 4 bases, and 6 bases lay between the germline ends. The CDR3, as DNA: TGTGCCAGTAGTCCGTCTTACAATGAGCAGTTCTTC. It yields the protein CASSPSYNEQFF. Full variable domain (missing parts from reference TRBV19 and TRBJ2-1): DGGITQSPKYLFRKEGQNVTLSCEQNLNHDAMYWYRQDPGQGLRLIYYSQIVNDFQKGDIAEGYSVSREKKESFPLTVTSAQKNPTAFYLCASSPSYNEQFFGPGTRLTVL.

V and J are TRBV6-6 and TRBJ2-1; D not certain. Germline CDR1 and CDR2: MNHNY and SVGAGI (reference sequence). Deletions cut 4 bases from V and 5 bases from J, with 6 bases between. CDR3 size: 12 residues. In nucleotides, the CDR3 is TGTGCCAGCAGTTTACAGAACAATGAGCAGTTCTTC. Residues: CASSLQNNEQFF.

The chain recombines TRBV18 with TRBJ2-2, with 7 positions matching TRBD1. The junction had 13 bases not matched to a gene; V was cut back by 5 bases and J by 4 bases. The CDR3 is 17 amino acids. The germline CDR1 and CDR2 sequences are KGHSH and LQKENI. The CDR3 region has the DNA TGTGCCAGCTCAGCATTACAGGGGCGTTCGGGCACCGGGGAGCTGTTTTTT. This sequence encodes CASSALQGRSGTGELFF. The whole variable domain, filled in from reference TRBV18 and TRBJ2-2, reads NAGVMQNPRHLVRRRGQEARLRCSPMKGHSHVYWYRQLPEEGLKFMVYLQKENIIDESGMPKERFSAEFPKEGPSILRIQQVVRGDSAAYFCASSALQGRSGTGELFFGEGSRLTVL.

The genes are TRBV10-1 and TRBJ2-3; D ambiguous. The length of the CDR3 is 15 residues. The V and J ends lost 2 bases and 2 bases respectively, with 11 bases between them. CDR1 and CDR2 from the germline V gene are WNHNN and SYGVQD (reference sequence). The CDR3 sequence is CASSEEVALTDTQYF. CDR3 DNA: TGCGCCAGCAGTGAGGAGGTCGCGCTCACAGATACGCAGTATTTT.

This rearrangement joins TRBV10-1 to TRBJ1-5; D is perhaps TRBD1 (5 bases). In germline, CDR1 is WNHNN, CDR2 SYGVQD (reference sequence). With 1 base removed from V and 7 bases from J, the gap between germline ends came to 8 bases. CDR3 size: 13 residues. Here the CDR3 reads CASSEYRYQPQHF. As DNA, the CDR3 is TGCGCCAGCAGTGAGTACAGGTACCAGCCCCAGCATTTT.